Listed here are 5 T cell receptor beta chains from one sample, sequenced in a study of patients and donors after allogeneic stem cell transplantation. TCRdb passed the RT-PCR reads through MiXCR, listing each CDR3 protein once. The data show 70,000 or so distinct CDR3 sequences, with 26% seen just once and approximately 25% held by the top ten. Sequenced: blood, either unsorted or a sorted T cell fraction (not recorded which). These receptors were obtained from a human donor who was either an allogeneic HSCT recipient or a stem cell or donor lymphocyte infusion donor (not recorded which). It is not recorded whose cells these are; they may come from a transplant donor.

This clonotype was seen a few times. The J gene is TRBJ2-1, the V gene TRBV10-3; possible D gene TRBD2, 7 bases. V lost 2 bases and J lost 5, with 13 bases in between. CDR1 is ENHRY, CDR2 SYGVKD, per germline. The length of the CDR3 is 15 residues. CDR3 loop: CAISERGGLDNEQFF. The DNA for the CDR3 is TGTGCCATCAGTGAGAGGGGGGGGCTAGACAATGAGCAGTTCTTC.

V gene TRBV6-2 or TRBV6-3 combines with J gene TRBJ1-5; 8 bases are a match to TRBD1. The CDR3 runs 16 residues. V trimming: 6 bases; J trimming: 4 bases; junction bases outside the gene matches: 11. Germline V gives CDR1 MNHEY, CDR2 SVGEGT. The CDR3 nucleotides are TGTGCCAGCAGACGGACCGACAGGGGCGGAAATCAGCCCCAGCATTTT. This codes for CASRRTDRGGNQPQHF.

The J gene is TRBJ2-5, the V gene TRBV5-1; 7 positions agree with TRBD2. CDR1 SGHRS and CDR2 YFSETQ come from the germline V gene. Germline trimming cut 5 bases from V and 3 bases from J; bases unmatched to any gene: 7. The CDR3 totals 14 residues. DNA for the CDR3: TGCGCCAGCAGTCACGGCCGGGGGGAAGAGACCCAGTACTTC. Translation: CASSHGRGEETQYF.

This clonotype came up a few times. This chain uses TRBV19 with TRBJ1-1; perhaps TRBD1 as D (5 bases). V lost 2 bases to trimming and J lost 6 bases, with 10 bases between them. Germline CDR1 LNHDA, CDR2 SQIVND (reference sequence). The CDR3 sequence is 13 residues long. This CDR3 is CASSITRVPEAFF. The CDR3, as DNA: TGTGCCAGTAGTATAACCAGGGTTCCTGAAGCTTTCTTT.

The chain combines TRBV9 with TRBJ1-1; tentative D call: TRBD1 (6 bases). The CDR3 is 17 amino acids. In germline, CDR1 is SGDLS, CDR2 YYNGEE. Trimming left V 0 bases short and J 3 bases short, with 18 bases between. CDR3 protein: CASSVATVWGADTEAFF. The CDR3 region has the DNA TGTGCCAGCAGCGTAGCTACGGTATGGGGGGCGGACACTGAAGCTTTCTTT.